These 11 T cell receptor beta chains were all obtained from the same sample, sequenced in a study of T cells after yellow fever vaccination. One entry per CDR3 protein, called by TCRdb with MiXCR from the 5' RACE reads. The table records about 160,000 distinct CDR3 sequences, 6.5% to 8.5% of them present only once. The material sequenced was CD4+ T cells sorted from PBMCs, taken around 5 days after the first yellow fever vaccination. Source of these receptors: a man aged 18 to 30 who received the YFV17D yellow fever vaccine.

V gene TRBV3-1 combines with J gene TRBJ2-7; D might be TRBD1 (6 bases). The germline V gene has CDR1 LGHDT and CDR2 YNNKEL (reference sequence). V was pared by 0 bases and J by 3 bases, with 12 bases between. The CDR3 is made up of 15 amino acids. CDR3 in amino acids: CASSQEAGENYEQYF. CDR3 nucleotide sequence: TGTGCCAGCAGCCAAGAGGCAGGGGAGAACTACGAGCAGTACTTC.

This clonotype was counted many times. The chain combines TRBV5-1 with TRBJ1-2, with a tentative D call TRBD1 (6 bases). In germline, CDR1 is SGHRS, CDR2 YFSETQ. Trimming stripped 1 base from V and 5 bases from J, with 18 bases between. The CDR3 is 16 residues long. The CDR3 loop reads CASSLTGTSGWYGYTF. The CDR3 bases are TGCGCCAGCAGCTTGACAGGGACTAGCGGGTGGTATGGCTACACCTTC.

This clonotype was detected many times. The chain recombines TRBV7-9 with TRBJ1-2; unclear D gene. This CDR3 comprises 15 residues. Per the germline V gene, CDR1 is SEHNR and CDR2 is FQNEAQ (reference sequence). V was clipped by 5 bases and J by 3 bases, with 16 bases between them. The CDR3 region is CASSPRMGADYGYTF. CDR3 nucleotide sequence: TGTGCCAGCAGCCCCCGTATGGGTGCGGACTATGGCTACACCTTC.

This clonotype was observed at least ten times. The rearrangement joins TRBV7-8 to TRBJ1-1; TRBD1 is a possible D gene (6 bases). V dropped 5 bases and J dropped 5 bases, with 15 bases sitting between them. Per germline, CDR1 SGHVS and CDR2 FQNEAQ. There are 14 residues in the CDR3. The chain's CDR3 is CASSLEGEGTEAFF. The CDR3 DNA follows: TGTGCCAGCAGCCTCGAGGGGGAGGGGACTGAAGCTTTCTTT.

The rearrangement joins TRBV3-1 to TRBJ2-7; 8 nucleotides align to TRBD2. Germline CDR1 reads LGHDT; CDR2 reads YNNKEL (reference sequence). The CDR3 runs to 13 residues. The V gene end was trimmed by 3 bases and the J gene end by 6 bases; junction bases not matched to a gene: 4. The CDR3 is CASSQVAGSEQYV. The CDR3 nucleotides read TGTGCCAGCAGCCAGGTAGCGGGGAGCGAGCAGTACGTC.

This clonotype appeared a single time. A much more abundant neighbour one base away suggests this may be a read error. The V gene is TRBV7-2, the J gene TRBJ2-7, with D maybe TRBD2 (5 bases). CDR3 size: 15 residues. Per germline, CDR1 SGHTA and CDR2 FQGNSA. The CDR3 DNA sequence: TGTGCCAGCAGCTTAGAAGCACTAGTGTCCTACGAGCTGTACTTC. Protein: CASSLEALVSYELYF.

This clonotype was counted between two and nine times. Here the CDR3 reads CSVEGGVGQPQHF. In DNA, the CDR3 is TGCAGCGTTGAAGGAGGGGTGGGTCAGCCCCAGCATTTT. This chain uses TRBV29-1 with TRBJ1-5; weak D call: TRBD1 (5 bases). CDR1 and CDR2 (germline): SQVTM, ANQGSEA. The V end lost 1 base, the J end lost 6 bases, and 10 bases lay between the germline ends. This CDR3 has 13 residues.

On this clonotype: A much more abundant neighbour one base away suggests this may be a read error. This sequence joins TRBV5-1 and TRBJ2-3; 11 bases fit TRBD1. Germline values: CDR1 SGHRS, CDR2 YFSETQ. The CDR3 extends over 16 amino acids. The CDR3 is CTSSPRTGGRGDTQYF. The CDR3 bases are TGCACCAGCAGCCCTCGGACAGGGGGCAGGGGAGATACGCAGTATTTT.

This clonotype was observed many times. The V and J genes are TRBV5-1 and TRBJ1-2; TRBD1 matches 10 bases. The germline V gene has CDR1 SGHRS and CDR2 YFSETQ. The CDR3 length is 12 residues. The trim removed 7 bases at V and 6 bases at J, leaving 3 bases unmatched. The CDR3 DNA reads TGCGCCAGCGCGGGGACAGGGGATGGCTACACCTTC. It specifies CASAGTGDGYTF.

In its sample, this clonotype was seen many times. The CDR3 region is CASSYSYSSGNTIYF. Written as DNA, the CDR3 is TGTGCCAGCAGTTACTCGTACAGCTCTGGAAACACCATATATTTT. V gene TRBV6-5 combines with J gene TRBJ1-3; no definite D call. Germline CDR1 and CDR2: MNHEY and SVGAGI. Between the trimmed V and J ends, which lost 0 bases and 0 bases, there was a span of 6 bases. The CDR3 is made up of 15 amino acids.

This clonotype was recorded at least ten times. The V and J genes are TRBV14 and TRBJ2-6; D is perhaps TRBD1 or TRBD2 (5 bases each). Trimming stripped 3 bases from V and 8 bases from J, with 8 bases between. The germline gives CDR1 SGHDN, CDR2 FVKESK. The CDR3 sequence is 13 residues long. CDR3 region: CASSQGTTNVLTF. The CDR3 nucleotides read TGTGCCAGCAGCCAGGGGACGACCAACGTCCTGACTTTC.